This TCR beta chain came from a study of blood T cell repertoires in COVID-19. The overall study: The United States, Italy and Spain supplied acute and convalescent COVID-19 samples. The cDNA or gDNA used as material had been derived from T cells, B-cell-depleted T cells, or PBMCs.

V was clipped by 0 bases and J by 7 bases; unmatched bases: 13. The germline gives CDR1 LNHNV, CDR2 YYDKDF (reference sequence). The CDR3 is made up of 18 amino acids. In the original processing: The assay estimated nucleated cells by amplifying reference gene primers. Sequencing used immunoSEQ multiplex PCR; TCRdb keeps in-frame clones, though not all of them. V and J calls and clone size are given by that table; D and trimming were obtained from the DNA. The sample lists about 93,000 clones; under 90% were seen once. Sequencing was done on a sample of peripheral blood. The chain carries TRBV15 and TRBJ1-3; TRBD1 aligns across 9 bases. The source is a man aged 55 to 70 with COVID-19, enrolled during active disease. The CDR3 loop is CATSRDRGIRDRDNTIYF. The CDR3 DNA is TGTGCCACCAGCAGAGATAGGGGAATCCGGGACAGGGATAACACCATATATTTT.